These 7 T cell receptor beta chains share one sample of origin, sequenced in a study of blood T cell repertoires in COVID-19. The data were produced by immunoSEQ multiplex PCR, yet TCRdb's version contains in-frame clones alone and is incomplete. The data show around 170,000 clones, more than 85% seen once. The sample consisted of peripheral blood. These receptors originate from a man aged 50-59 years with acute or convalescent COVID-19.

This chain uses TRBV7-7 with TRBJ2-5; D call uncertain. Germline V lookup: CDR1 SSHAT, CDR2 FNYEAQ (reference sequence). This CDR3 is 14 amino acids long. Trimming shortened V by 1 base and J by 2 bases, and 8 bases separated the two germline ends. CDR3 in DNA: TGTGCCAGCAGCTTAGGTCTTACTCAAGAGACCCAGTACTTC. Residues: CASSLGLTQETQYF.

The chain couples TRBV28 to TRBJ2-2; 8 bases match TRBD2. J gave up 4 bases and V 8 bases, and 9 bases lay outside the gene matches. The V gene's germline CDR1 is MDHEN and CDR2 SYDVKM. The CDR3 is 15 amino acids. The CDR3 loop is CASGPLAGGTGELFF. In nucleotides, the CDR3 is TGTGCCAGCGGACCCCTAGCGGGTGGCACCGGGGAGCTGTTTTTT.

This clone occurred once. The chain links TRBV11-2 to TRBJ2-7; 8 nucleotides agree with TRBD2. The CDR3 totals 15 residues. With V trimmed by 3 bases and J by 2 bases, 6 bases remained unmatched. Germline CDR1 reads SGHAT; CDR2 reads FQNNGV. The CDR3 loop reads CASSLTDGGAYEQYV. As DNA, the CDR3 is TGTGCCAGCAGCTTGACAGACGGGGGGGCCTACGAGCAGTACGTC.

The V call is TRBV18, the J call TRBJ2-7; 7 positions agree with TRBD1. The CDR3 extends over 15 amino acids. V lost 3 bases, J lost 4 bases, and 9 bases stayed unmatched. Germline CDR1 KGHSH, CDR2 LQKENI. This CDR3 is CASSPRQGYMYEQYF. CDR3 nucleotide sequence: TGTGCCAGCTCACCCAGACAGGGATACATGTACGAGCAGTACTTC.

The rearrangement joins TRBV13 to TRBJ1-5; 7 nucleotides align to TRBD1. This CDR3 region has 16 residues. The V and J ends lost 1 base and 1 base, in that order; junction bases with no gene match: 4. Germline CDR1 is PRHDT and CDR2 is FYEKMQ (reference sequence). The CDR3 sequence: CASSLVVQGSNQPQHF. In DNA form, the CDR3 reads TGTGCCAGCAGCTTAGTTGTACAGGGGAGCAATCAGCCCCAGCATTTT. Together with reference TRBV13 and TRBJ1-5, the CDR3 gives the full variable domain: AAGVIQSPRHLIKEKRETATLKCYPIPRHDTVYWYQQGPGQDPQFLISFYEKMQSDKGSIPDRFSAQQFSDYHSELNMSSLELGDSALYFCASSLVVQGSNQPQHFGDGTRLSIL.

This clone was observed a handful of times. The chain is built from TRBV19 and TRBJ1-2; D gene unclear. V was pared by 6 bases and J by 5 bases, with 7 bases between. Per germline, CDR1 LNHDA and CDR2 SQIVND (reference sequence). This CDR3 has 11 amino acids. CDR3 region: CASRHVYGYTF. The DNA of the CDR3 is TGTGCCAGTAGACATGTGTATGGCTACACCTTC.

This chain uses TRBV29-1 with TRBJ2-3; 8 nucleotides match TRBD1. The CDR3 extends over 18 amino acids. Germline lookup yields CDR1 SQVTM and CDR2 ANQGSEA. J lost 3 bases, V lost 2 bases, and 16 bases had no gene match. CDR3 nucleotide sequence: TGCAGCGTTGAATCCCGGAGGAGGGCAGGGGGCTATACAGATACGCAGTATTTT. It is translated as CSVESRRRAGGYTDTQYF.